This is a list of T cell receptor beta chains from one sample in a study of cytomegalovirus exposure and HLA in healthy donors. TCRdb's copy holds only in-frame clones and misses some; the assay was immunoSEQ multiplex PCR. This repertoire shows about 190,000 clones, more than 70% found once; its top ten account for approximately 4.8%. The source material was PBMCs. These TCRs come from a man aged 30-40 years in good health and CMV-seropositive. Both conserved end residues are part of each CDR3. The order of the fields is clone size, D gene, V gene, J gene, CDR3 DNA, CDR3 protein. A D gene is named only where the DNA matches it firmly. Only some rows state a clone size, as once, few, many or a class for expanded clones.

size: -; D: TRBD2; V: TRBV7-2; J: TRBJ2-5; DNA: TGTGCCAGCAGCTTGTCGGGGGGACAAGAGACCCAGTACTTC; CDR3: CASSLSGGQETQYF
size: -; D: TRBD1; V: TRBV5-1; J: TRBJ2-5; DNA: TGCGCCAGCAGCCCTGGGTTTCGCAGGGGGCTCGGTGAGACCCAGTACTTC; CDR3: CASSPGFRRGLGETQYF
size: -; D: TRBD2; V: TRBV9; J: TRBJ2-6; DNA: TGTGCCAGCAGCGTAGCTCGGCGGGAGGGCCTTGGGGCCAACGTCCTGACTTTC; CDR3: CASSVARREGLGANVLTF
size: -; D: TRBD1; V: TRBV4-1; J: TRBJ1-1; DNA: TGCGCCAGCAGCCGAACTGGGACAGGGCTGAACACTGAAGCTTTCTTT; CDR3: CASSRTGTGLNTEAFF
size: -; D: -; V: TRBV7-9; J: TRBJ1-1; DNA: TGTGCCAGCAGCTCGTACGCGGGCACTGAAGCTTTCTTT; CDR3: CASSSYAGTEAFF
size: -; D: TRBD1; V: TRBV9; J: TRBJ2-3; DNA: TGTGCCAGCAGCGTCTCCGGGACAGGGGTCACAGATACGCAGTATTTT; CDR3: CASSVSGTGVTDTQYF
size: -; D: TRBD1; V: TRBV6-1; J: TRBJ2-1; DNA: TGTGCCAGCAGCTTAACAGGGGGCGGAAATGAGCAGTTCTTC; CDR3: CASSLTGGGNEQFF
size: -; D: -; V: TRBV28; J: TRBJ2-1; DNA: TGTGCCAGCAATTTTATGCTCGGGTTTCGCTCCTACAATGAGCAGTTCTTC; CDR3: CASNFMLGFRSYNEQFF
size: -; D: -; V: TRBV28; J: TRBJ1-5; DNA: TGTGCCAGCAGTACTCCCAATCAGCCCCAGCATTTT; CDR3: CASSTPNQPQHF
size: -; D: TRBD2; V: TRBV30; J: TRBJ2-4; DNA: TGTGCCTGGAATCGACTAGCGGGAAAAAACATTCAGTACTTC; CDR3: CAWNRLAGKNIQYF
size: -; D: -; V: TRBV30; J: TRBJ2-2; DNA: TGTGCCTGGAGTGCTCCACCGGACACCGGGGAGCTGTTTTTT; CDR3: CAWSAPPDTGELFF
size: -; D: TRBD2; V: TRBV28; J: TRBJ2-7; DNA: TGTGCCAGCAGTTTTACGGGGGGGACTAGCGGATTCCTCTCCTACGAGCAGTACTTC; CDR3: CASSFTGGTSGFLSYEQYF
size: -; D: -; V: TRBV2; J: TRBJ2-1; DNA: TGCGCCAGCAGTGCCCCTCCTGGGGCGGCCTACAATGAGCAGTTCTTC; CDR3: CASSAPPGAAYNEQFF
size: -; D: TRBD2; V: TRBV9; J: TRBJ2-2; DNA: TGTGCCAGCAGCGTAGGAACTAGCGGGAGTTCTCCCGGGGAGCTGTTTTTT; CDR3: CASSVGTSGSSPGELFF
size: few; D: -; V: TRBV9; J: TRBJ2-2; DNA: TGTGCCAGCAGCGCCAAGGCGGGAATGGACACCGGGGAGCTGTTTTTT; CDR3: CASSAKAGMDTGELFF
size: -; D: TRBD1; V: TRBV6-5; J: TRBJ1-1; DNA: TGTGCCAGCAGTTCACTGAGGGGACAGAGCTATGAAGCTTTCTTT; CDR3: CASSSLRGQSYEAFF